The present T cell receptor (beta chain) was sequenced within a study of cytomegalovirus exposure and HLA in healthy donors (dated by TCRdb to 2017 to 2019). Notes on the research overall: In an earlier analysis of 587 of the donors, around 290 Gb of sequence data and approximately 120 million unique TCR beta sequences from 180 million or so T cells were reported. HLA typing covered class I and class II loci at four-digit resolution. In addition to the first cohort of 666 subjects, a separate validation cohort of 120 different subjects was used. A later analysis re-analyzed previously published TCR beta repertoires from 550 to 700 donors and added high-resolution HLA genotyping to study TCR occurrence patterns. To decide whether each TCR beta V gene segment behaved as functional or pseudogenic, an earlier analysis of some 580 of the donors relied on high-throughput TCR beta sequencing. In a later genetic analysis, genome-wide SNP genotypes for 398 of the 666 donors were used, and that subset was treated as a discovery cohort. The study profiled the T cell repertoires of about 640 subjects by immunosequencing and related them to cytomegalovirus serostatus. About five DR-DQ haplotypes were treated as single units for association and clustering because of strong linkage in the cohort. The study combined high-throughput TCR immunosequencing, statistical association of individual TCRs with disease status, and machine learning to predict cytomegalovirus infection status. The genetic ancestry cluster associated with self-reported Caucasian donors included about four fifths of the roughly 400 genotyped donors. Donor age, sex, ethnicity and CMV serostatus were compiled together with the repertoire data. The number of typed donors differed by locus: about 620-640 for A, B, C, DRB1 and DQB1; 500 to 550 for DQA1; approximately 600 for DPA1; and about 450 for DPB1. Among about 410 genotyped donors of the cohort, an average of around 240,000 unique TCR beta nucleotide sequences was sequenced per donor, of which about 18% were non-productive. Every discovery cohort repertoire had been produced on one sequencing platform. Rather than using new phenotypic data, the later analysis identified candidate immune exposures from TCR beta sequences and from how often those sequences occurred across donors. An early release that covered some 630 HLA-typed donors contained approximately 300 gigabases of sequencing data and approximately 85 million unique TCR sequences. The study aimed to test whether signatures of past pathogen exposure could be identified by cataloging public T cell receptors.

What the work shows at the level of the full study, not this receptor alone: The earlier analysis of some 540 of the donors excluded 15 to 20 rarely observed V segments, including chromosome 9 orphons, because counts were too low. Cytomegalovirus status was reported to be diagnosed by the classifier with high specificity and sensitivity in both the original and validation cohorts. Compared with equally common non-associated chains, HLA-associated TCR beta chains in a later analysis were more clonally expanded and had lower generation probabilities. According to a later analysis, TCR association rates differed among HLA loci, with DRB1 alleles showing the most associated TCRs and HLA-C alleles showing the fewest. Most CMV-associated TCR beta chains appeared to be HLA-restricted in a later analysis, and the HLA associations seemed to be driven largely by CMV exposure. In a later analysis, several top co-occurrence clusters were reported to appear linked to parvovirus B19, influenza, CMV and Epstein-Barr virus. CMV serostatus was the only immune exposure information available for the cohort. The study listed 150 to 200 TCR beta chains as associated with cytomegalovirus. This cohort had only TCR beta chains sequenced, and the lack of alpha or paired-chain data limited which features could be detected. In vitro tests confirmed that a few of the cytomegalovirus-associated TCR beta chains recognize cytomegalovirus antigens. In an earlier analysis of several hundred of the donors, most TCR beta V segments were observed in productive rearrangements about 87% or about 30% of the time, broadly matching IMGT annotations. Across donors, most TCR sequences were observed very rarely, whereas some public TCRs were present in many individuals. Because the 87-base-pair reads could not distinguish some IMGT-functional V segments, including TRBV6-2 and TRBV6-3, those segments were excluded. The sequencing pipeline was judged likely to have produced a cluster of highly shared sequence variants as a technical artifact. A later genetic analysis associated a missense DCLRE1C variant with V-gene and J-gene trimming of TCR beta chains, and an independent cohort replicated the association. In a later genetic analysis, fewer N-insertions in productive TCRs were reported among donors in an Asian-associated ancestry cluster than the approximately 670-donor mean. HLA typing was unavailable for some donors at each locus, so association tests used only the typed subset. Roughly uniform sequencing depth across donors was assumed in presence/absence analyses, although this assumption may not hold. A further reported finding was that TCR beta sequences accurately predicted the HLA-A and HLA-B alleles for most subjects in the first cohort. When HLA alleles, especially DR and DQ, strongly co-occurred, TCR associations were difficult to assign to individual alleles. The authors suggested that the approach could potentially be generalized to other disease states and immunological phenotypes. In a later analysis, about 16,000 TCR beta sequences were associated with specific HLA alleles at a false discovery rate of 0.05. Linkage disequilibrium might explain the correlated functional status among segregating V segments, but an unknown experimental factor could not be excluded.

Library method: the immunoSEQ multiplex PCR assay. For the multiplex PCR, a mixture combining 60 forward primers for TCR Vbeta segments and 13 reverse primers for TCR Jbeta segments was used. The CDR3 region of rearranged TCR beta genes was amplified from genomic DNA by a multiplex PCR assay. On the Illumina HiSeq System, the amplified TCR beta libraries were sequenced as 87-base-pair reads. The original pipeline was this. A later analysis tallied 70 million to 100 million unique TCR beta chains across the 666 repertoires, and some 12 million of those chains were shared by two or more donors. To remove PCR and sequencing errors, raw reads were error-corrected and collapsed into unique sequences using a nearest-neighbor algorithm that merged closely related sequences. CDR3 sequences were aligned to IMGT reference sequences to assign V, D and J gene segments. For a sequence to be retained, at least a six-nucleotide match to both a V gene segment and a J gene segment was required. A rearrangement was called productive if the CDR3 had no stop codons and remained in frame with V and J, and every other rearrangement was called non-productive. CDR3 was defined by IMGT convention, running from the second conserved V-encoded cysteine to the conserved J-encoded phenylalanine. In an earlier analysis of 550 to 650 of the donors, sequences lacking an unambiguous match to a single V gene segment were excluded. In an earlier analysis of a few hundred of the donors, V segments were called functional above 56.7% productive rearrangements and were called segregating when the between-donor standard deviation exceeded 5%. A statistical classification framework was built to diagnose cytomegalovirus status from the catalog of TCR beta chain sequences. A later analysis assigned V and J genes by comparing TCR nucleotide sequences with IMGT/GENE-DB human TR gene sequences. A later analysis assigned CDR3 sequences and most-parsimonious VDJ recombination scenarios with the TCRdist pipeline. In a later analysis, every TCR beta chain was defined by the combination of its CDR3 amino acid sequence and its V-gene family, and reads without a unique V-gene family were dropped. A later analysis removed 592 highly shared, low-generation-probability nucleotide sequences to deal with suspected cross-contamination and a sequencing artifact. In a later analysis, a clonal expansion index for each public chain was calculated from normalized within-repertoire ranks of inferred template counts. In a later analysis, generation probabilities were computed using a VDJ recombination model fitted to out-of-frame rearrangements, and the results were checked against IGoR. A later analysis scored TCR-TCR, TCR-HLA and TCR-CMV co-occurrence with hypergeometric tests, applying a repertoire-size bias correction to TCR pairs. A later analysis estimated false discovery rates by permuting HLA or CMV assignments 20 times. In a later analysis, co-occurring TCRs were grouped using DBSCAN, with TCRdist sequence similarity added in when clustering inside HLA-allele-positive subsets. For co-occurrence clustering, repertoires with fewer than 30,000 or more than 120,000 public chains were excluded, along with four to six repertoires with anomalous nucleotide sharing. Imported from immuneACCESS, the table was reduced by TCRdb to in-frame sequences with V and J called. These copies leave out some clones; in studies compared against another copy, an unresolved V gene accounts for under half, and the cause of the remainder is not known. V and J calls and clone size follow that table, whereas D and trimming were derived from the DNA. The sample records 100,000 to 150,000 clones, over 70% of which are singletons. The ten top clones hold around 1.4% of the sample.

The cohort consisted of 600 to 750 healthy bone marrow donors. Cohort members were all nominally healthy when sampled, although unrecorded immune exposures were likely present. The donor tested CMV seronegative, placing the donor among the 350 or so seronegative members of the cohort. A peripheral blood sample was collected from each donor, and TCR beta sequencing was performed on peripheral blood mononuclear cells. The Qiagen DNeasy Blood Extraction Kit was used to extract genomic DNA from the blood cell samples. Concerning this clone itself: This receptor's antigen is unknown. It has no much larger one-base neighbor in the sample; base qualities were not kept.

Reading from cysteine to phenylalanine, the CDR3 counts 15 amino acids. This entry keeps only the CDR3 DNA: 45 bases, framed from base 1. Based on the germline V gene, the CDR1 and CDR2 sequences are SGHNT and YENEEA. Unmatched junction bases come to 4, with V trimmed by 1 base and J by 2 bases. Recombination connected TRBV11-3 to TRBJ2-7; 8 central bases correspond to TRBD2. The source of this sequence is a woman under 30 in good health and CMV-seronegative. Sequencing input: PBMCs. CDR3 protein: CASSLAAGGPYEQYF. The DNA sequence is TGTGCCAGCAGCTTAGCTGCGGGGGGACCCTACGAGCAGTACTTC.